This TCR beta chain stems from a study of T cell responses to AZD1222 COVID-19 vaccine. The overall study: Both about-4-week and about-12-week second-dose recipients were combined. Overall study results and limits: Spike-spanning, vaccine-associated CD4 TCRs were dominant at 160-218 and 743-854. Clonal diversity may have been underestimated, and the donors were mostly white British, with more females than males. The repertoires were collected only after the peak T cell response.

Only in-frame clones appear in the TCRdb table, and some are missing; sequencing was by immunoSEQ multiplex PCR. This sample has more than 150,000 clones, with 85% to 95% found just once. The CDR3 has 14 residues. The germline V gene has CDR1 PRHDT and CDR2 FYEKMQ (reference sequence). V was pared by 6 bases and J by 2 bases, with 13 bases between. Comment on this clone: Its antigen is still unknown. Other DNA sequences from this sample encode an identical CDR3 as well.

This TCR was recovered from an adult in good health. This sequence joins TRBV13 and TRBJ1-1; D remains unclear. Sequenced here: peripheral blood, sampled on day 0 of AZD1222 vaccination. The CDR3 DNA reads TGTGCCAGCAGTTTGAGAGGTCACAACACTGAAGCTTTCTTT. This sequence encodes CASSLRGHNTEAFF. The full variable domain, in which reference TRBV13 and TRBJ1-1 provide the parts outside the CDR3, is AAGVIQSPRHLIKEKRETATLKCYPIPRHDTVYWYQQGPGQDPQFLISFYEKMQSDKGSIPDRFSAQQFSDYHSELNMSSLELGDSALYFCASSLRGHNTEAFFGQGTRLTVV.